The 4 T cell receptor beta chains presented below share a single source sample, sequenced in a study of shared clonotypes between healthy human individuals (dated by TCRdb to 2018 to 2021). Library preparation was by the immunoSEQ multiplex PCR assay. As stored in TCRdb, this immuneACCESS dataset retains in-frame rearrangements with V and J assigned. A fraction of the clones does not appear; measured against another copy, unresolved V genes explain less than half of the discrepancy, and the remainder lacks a known reason. This sample gives approximately 320,000 clones in total; less than 85% of them show up just once. The top ten clones comprise about a tenth of the sample. Input material: memory CD4+ T cells sorted from blood. The label giving this sample's cell subset or site can be read as: CD45RA-negative fraction. These TCRs come from a man aged 30-40 years in good health.

V is TRBV18 and J is TRBJ2-7; D might be TRBD1 (5 bases). Trimming shortened V by 5 bases and J by 7 bases, and 12 bases separated the two germline ends. From germline, CDR1 is KGHSH and CDR2 LQKENI. This CDR3 spans 12 amino acids. This CDR3 reads CASSKNRREQYF. CDR3 in DNA: TGTGCCAGCTCAAAGAACAGGCGGGAGCAGTACTTC. The full variable domain, its missing parts supplied by reference TRBV18 and TRBJ2-7, is NAGVMQNPRHLVRRRGQEARLRCSPMKGHSHVYWYRQLPEEGLKFMVYLQKENIIDESGMPKERFSAEFPKEGPSILRIQQVVRGDSAAYFCASSKNRREQYFGPGTRLTVT.

This rearrangement joins TRBV7-6 to TRBJ2-7; possibly TRBD1 for D (6 bases). CDR1 is SGHVS, CDR2 FNYEAQ, per germline. The CDR3 extends over 13 amino acids. Trimming removed 5 bases from V and 5 bases from J, with 13 bases in between. The CDR3 sequence is CASSRQDWDEQYF. The CDR3 DNA reads TGTGCCAGCAGCCGACAGGACTGGGACGAGCAGTACTTC. The full variable domain, rest sourced from reference TRBV7-6 and TRBJ2-7, is GAGVSQSPRYKVTKRGQDVALRCDPISGHVSLYWYRQALGQGPEFLTYFNYEAQQDKSGLPNDRFSAERPEGSISTLTIQRTEQRDSAMYRCASSRQDWDEQYFGPGTRLTVT.

J is TRBJ2-2 and V is TRBV15; tentative D call: TRBD2 (6 bases). This CDR3 is built from 13 residues. In germline, CDR1 is LNHNV, CDR2 YYDKDF (reference sequence). The germline V and J ends were trimmed by 1 base and 7 bases, with 7 bases remaining between them. This CDR3 is CATSRGDFGELFF. The CDR3 DNA is TGTGCCACCAGCAGAGGGGACTTCGGGGAGCTGTTTTTT.

The V gene is TRBV30, the J gene TRBJ2-5, with TRBD2 identical over 7 bases. With 1 base clipped from V and 5 bases from J, the junction kept 7 bases outside the gene matches. CDR3 length: 14 residues. The germline CDR1 and CDR2 sequences are GTSNPN and SVGIG (reference sequence). The CDR3 reads CAWSGGGSLETQYF. CDR3 sequence (DNA): TGTGCCTGGAGTGGGGGGGGGTCTTTGGAGACCCAGTACTTC. The complete variable domain, with remaining parts taken from reference TRBV30 and TRBJ2-5, reads SQTIHQWPATLVQPVGSPLSLECTVEGTSNPNLYWYRQAAGRGLQLLFYSVGIGQISSEVPQNLSASRPQDRQFILSSKKLLLSDSGFYLCAWSGGGSLETQYFGPGTRLLVL.